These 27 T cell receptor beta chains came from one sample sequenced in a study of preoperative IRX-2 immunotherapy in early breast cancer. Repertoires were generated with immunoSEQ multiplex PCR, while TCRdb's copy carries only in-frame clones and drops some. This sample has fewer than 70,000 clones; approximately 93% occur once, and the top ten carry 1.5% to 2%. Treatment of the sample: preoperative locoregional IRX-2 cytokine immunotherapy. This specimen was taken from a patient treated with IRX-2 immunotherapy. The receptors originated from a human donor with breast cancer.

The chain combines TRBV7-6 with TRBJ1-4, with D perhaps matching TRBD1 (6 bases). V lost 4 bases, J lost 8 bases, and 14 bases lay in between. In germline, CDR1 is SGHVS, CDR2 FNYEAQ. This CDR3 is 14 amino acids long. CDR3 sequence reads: CASSSRTEWEKLFF. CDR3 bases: TGTGCCAGCAGCTCCAGGACAGAATGGGAAAAACTGTTTTTT.

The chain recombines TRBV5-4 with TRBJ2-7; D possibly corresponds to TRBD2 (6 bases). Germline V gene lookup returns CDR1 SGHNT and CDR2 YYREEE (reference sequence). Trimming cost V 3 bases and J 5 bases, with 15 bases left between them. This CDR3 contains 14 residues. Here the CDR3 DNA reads TGTGCCAGCAGCTCCGAACCAGGCGGGGACGAGCAGTACTTC. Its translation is CASSSEPGGDEQYF. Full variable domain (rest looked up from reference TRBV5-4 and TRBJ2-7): ETGVTQSPTHLIKTRGQQVTLRCSSQSGHNTVSWYQQALGQGPQFIFQYYREEENGRGNFPPRFSGLQFPNYSSELNVNALELDDSALYLCASSSEPGGDEQYFGPGTRLTVT.

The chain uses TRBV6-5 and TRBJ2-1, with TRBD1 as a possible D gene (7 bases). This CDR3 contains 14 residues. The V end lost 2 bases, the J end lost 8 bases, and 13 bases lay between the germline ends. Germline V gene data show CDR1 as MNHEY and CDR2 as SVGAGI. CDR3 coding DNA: TGTGCCAGCAGTTACGGGGGGACAGAGGATGAGCAGTTCTTC. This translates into CASSYGGTEDEQFF.

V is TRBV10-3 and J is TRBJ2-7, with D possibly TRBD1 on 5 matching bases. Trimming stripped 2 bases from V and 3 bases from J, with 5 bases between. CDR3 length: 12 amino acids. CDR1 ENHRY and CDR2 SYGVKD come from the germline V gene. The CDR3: CAISETGYEQYF. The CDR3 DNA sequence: TGTGCCATCAGTGAGACAGGCTACGAGCAGTACTTC.

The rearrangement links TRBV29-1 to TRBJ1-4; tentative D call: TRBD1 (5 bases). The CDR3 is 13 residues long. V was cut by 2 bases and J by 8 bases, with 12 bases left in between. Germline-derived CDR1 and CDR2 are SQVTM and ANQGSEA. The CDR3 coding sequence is TGCAGCGTTGAACTTCAGGGAAAAGAAAAACTGTTTTTT. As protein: CSVELQGKEKLFF.

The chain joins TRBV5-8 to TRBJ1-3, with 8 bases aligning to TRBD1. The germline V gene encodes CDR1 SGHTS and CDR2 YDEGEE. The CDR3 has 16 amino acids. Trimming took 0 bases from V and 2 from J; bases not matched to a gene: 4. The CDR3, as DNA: TGTGCCAGCAGCTTGGTGGCACAGGGGGCTGGAAACACCATATATTTT. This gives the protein CASSLVAQGAGNTIYF.

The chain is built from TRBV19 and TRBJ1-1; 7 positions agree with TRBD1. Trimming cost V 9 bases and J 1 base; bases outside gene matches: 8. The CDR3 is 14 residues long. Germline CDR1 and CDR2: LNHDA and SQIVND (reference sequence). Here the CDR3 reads CASRNTGANTEAFF. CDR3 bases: TGTGCCAGCCGAAATACAGGGGCGAACACTGAAGCTTTCTTT.

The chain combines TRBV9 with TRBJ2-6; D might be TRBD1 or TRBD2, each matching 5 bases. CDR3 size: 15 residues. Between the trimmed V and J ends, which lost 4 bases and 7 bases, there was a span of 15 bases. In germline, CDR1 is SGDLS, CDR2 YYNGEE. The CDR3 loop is CASSQRGGKANVLTF. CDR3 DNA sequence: TGTGCCAGCAGCCAGAGGGGTGGGAAAGCCAACGTCCTGACTTTC.

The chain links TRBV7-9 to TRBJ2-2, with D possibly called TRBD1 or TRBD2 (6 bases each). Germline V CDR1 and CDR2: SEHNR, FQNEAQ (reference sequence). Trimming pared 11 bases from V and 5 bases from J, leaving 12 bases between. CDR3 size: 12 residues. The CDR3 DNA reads TGTGCCGGAGGGGGAAGGACCGGGGAGCTGTTTTTT. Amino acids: CAGGGRTGELFF.

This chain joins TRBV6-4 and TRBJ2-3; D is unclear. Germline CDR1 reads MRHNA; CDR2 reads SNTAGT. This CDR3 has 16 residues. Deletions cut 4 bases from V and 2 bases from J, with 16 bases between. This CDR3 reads CASSALPHEPTDTQYF. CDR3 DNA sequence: TGTGCCAGCAGTGCCTTGCCTCACGAGCCCACAGATACGCAGTATTTT.

CDR3 sequence (DNA): TGCGCCAGCAGCTGGGGGGCTAGCGGGGCTCAAGAGACCCAGTACTTC. It is translated as CASSWGASGAQETQYF. This rearrangement joins TRBV5-1 to TRBJ2-5; 9 nucleotides agree with TRBD2. The CDR3 consists of 16 residues. V was clipped by 3 bases and J by 2 bases; unmatched bases: 8. CDR1 is SGHRS, CDR2 YFSETQ, per germline. Filled out from reference TRBV5-1 and TRBJ2-5, the complete variable domain reads KAGVTQTPRYLIKTRGQQVTLSCSPISGHRSVSWYQQTPGQGLQFLFEYFSETQRNKGNFPGRFSGRQFSNSRSEMNVSTLELGDSALYLCASSWGASGAQETQYFGPGTRLLVL.

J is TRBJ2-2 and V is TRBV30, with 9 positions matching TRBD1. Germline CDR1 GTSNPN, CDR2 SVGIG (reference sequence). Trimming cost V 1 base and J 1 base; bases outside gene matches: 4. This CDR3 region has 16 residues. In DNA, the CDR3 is TGTGCCTGGAGTGATCCGGACAGGGGGAACACCGGGGAGCTGTTTTTT. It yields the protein CAWSDPDRGNTGELFF.

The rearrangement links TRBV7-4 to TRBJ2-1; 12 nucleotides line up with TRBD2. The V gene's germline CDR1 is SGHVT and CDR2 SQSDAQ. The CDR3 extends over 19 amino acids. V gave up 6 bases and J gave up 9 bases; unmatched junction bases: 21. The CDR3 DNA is TGTGCCAGCAGGAATAAAAGACTAGCGGGGGCCCACCGGGAATTTGAGCAGTTCTTC. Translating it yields CASRNKRLAGAHREFEQFF. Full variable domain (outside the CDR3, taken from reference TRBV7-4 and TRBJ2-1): GAGVSQSPRYKVAKRGRDVALRCDSISGHVTLYWYRQTLGQGSEVLTYSQSDAQRDKSGRPSGRFSAERPERSVSTLKIQRTEQGDSAVYLCASRNKRLAGAHREFEQFFGPGTRLTVL.

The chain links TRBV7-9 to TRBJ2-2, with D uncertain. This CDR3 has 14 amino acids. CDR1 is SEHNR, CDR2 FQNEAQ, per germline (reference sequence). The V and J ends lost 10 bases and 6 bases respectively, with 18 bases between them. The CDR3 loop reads CAKKPTGDSGELFF. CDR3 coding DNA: TGTGCCAAAAAACCAACTGGGGATTCCGGGGAGCTGTTTTTT.

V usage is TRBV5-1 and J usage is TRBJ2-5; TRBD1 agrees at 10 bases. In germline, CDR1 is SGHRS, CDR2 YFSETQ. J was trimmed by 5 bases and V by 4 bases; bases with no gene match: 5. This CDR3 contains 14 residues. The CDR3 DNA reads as TGCGCCAGCAGCGCCCGGGACAGGGGCGAGACCCAGTACTTC. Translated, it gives CASSARDRGETQYF.

This chain's CDR3 is CASSSHGRGPKNIQYF. For the CDR3, the DNA is TGTGCCAGCAGCTCACACGGGCGGGGTCCCAAAAACATTCAGTACTTC. The V call is TRBV7-2, the J call TRBJ2-4, with TRBD2 as a possible D gene (6 bases). The germline CDR1 and CDR2 sequences are SGHTA and FQGNSA. This CDR3 has 16 residues. V lost 4 bases and J lost 2, with 15 bases in between.

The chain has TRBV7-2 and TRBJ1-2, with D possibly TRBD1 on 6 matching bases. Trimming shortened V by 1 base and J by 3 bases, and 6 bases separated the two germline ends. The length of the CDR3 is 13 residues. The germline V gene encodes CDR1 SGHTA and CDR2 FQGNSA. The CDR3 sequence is CASSLGTDYGYTF. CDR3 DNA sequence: TGTGCCAGCAGCTTAGGGACAGACTATGGCTACACCTTC.

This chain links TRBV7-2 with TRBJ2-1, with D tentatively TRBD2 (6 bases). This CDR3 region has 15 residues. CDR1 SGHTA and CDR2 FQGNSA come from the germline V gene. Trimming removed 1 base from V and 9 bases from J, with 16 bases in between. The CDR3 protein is CASSLGAPGGTEQFF. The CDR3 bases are TGTGCCAGCAGCTTAGGGGCCCCCGGAGGGACTGAGCAGTTCTTC. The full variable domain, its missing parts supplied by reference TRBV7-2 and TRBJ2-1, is GAGVSQSPSNKVTEKGKDVELRCDPISGHTALYWYRQSLGQGLEFLIYFQGNSAPDKSGLPSDRFSAERTGGSVSTLTIQRTQQEDSAVYLCASSLGAPGGTEQFFGPGTRLTVL.

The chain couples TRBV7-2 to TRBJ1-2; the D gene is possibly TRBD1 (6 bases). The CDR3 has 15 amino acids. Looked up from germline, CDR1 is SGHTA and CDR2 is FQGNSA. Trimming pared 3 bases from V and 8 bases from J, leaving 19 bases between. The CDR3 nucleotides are TGTGCCAGCAGCTTGGACTCAGGGGAAACTATGGGCTACACCTTC. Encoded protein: CASSLDSGETMGYTF.

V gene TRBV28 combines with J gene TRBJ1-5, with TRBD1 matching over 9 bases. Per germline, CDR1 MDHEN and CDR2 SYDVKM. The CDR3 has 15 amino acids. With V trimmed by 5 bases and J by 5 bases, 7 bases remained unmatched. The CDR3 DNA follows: TGTGCCAGCAGTCCGCCGGGACAGGGCTATCAGCCCCAGCATTTT. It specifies CASSPPGQGYQPQHF.

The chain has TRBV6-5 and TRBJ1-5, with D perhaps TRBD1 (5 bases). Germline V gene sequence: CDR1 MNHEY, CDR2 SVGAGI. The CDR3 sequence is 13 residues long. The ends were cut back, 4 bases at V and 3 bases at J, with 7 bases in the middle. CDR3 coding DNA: TGTGCCAGCAGTTGGGGGAACAATCAGCCCCAGCATTTT. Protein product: CASSWGNNQPQHF.

CDR3 loop: CSVEEGPFTDTQYF. CDR3 nucleotides: TGCAGCGTTGAGGAGGGGCCCTTCACAGATACGCAGTATTTT. The genes are TRBV29-1 and TRBJ2-3; possible D gene TRBD2, 6 bases. CDR1 is SQVTM and CDR2 is ANQGSEA in the germline V gene. CDR3 size: 14 residues. V lost 3 bases and J 2 bases, leaving 12 bases between the germline ends.

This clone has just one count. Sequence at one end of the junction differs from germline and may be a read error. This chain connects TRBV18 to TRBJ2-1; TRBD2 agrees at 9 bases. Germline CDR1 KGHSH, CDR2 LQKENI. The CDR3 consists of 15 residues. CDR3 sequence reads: CASSISGGQYTEQFF. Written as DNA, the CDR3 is TGTGCCAGCTCCATTAGCGGGGGCCAGTACACTGAGCAGTTCTTC. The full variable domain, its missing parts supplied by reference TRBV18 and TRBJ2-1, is NAGVMQNPRHLVRRRGQEARLRCSPMKGHSHVYWYRQLPEEGLKFMVYLQKENIIDESGMPKERFSAEFPKEGPSILRIQQVVRGDSAAYFCASSISGGQYTEQFFGPGTRLTVL.

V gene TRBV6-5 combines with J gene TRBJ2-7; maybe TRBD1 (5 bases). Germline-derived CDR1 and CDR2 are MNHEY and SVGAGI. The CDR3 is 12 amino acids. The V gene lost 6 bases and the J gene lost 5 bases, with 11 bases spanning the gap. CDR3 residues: CASRDPGNEQYF. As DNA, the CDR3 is TGTGCCAGCAGGGACCCAGGGAACGAGCAGTACTTC.

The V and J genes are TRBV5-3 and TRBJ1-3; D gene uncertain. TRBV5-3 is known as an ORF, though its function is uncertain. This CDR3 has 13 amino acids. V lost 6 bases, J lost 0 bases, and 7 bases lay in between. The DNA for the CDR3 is TGTGCCAGAAACGGCCTCTCTGGAAACACCATATATTTT. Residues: CARNGLSGNTIYF.

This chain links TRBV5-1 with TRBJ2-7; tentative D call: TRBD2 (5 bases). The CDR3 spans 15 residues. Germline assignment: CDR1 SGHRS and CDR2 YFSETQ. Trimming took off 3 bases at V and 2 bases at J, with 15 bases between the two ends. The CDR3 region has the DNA TGCGCCAGCAGCTCCCCTGGATTCGGGGCCTACGAGCAGTACTTC. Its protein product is CASSSPGFGAYEQYF.

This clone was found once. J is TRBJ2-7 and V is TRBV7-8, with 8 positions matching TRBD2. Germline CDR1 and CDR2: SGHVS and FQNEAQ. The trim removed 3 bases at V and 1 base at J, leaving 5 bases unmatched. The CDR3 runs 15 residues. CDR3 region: CASSLGGRRSYEQYF. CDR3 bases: TGTGCCAGCAGCTTGGGCGGGAGGAGGTCCTACGAGCAGTACTTC.